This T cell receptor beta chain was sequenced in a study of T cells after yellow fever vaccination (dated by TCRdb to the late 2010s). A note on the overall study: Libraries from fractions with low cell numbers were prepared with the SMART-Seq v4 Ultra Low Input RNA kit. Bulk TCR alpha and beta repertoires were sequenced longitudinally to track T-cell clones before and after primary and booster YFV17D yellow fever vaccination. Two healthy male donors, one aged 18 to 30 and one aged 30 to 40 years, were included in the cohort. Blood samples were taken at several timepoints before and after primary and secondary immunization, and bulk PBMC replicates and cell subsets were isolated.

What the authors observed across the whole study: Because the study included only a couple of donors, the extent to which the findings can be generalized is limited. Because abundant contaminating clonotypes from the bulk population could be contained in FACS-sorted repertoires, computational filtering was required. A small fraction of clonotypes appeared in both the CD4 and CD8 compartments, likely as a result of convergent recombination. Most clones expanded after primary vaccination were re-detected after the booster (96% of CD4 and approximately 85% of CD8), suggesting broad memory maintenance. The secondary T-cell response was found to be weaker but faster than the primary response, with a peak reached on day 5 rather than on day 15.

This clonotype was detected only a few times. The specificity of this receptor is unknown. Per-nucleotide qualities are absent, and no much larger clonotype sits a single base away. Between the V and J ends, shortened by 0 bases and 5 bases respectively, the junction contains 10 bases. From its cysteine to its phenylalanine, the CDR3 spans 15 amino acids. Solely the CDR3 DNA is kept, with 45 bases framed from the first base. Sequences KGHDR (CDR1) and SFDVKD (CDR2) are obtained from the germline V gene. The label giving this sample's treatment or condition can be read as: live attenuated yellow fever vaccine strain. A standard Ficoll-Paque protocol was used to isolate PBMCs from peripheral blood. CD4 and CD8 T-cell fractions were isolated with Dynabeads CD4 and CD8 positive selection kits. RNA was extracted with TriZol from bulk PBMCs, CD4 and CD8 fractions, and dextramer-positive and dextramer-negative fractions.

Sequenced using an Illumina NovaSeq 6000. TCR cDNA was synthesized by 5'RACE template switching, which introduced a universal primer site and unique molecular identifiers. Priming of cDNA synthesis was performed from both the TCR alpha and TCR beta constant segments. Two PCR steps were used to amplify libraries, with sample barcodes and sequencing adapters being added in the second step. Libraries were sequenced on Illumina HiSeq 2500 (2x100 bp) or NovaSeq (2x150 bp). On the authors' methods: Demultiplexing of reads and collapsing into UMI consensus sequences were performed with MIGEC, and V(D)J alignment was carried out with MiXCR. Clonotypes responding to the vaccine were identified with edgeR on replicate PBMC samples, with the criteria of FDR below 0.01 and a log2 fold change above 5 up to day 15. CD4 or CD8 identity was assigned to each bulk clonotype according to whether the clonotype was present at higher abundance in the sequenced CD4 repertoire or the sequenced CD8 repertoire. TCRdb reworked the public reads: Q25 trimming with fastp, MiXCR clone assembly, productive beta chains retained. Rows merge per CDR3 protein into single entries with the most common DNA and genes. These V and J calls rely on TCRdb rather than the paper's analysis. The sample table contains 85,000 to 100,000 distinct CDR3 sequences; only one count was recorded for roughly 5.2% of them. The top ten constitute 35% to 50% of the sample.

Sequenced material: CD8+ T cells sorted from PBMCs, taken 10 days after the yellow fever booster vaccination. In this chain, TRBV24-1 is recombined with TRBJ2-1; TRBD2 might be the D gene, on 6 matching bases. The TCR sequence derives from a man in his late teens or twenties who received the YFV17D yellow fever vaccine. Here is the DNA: TGTGCCACCAGTGATTTGGGGCGGGACCACAATGAGCAGTTCTTC. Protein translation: CATSDLGRDHNEQFF.